Reported below is one T cell receptor (beta chain). What it binds is unknown. The V gene's germline CDR1 is ENHRY and CDR2 SYGVKD. This CDR3 is 16 amino acids long. Trimming took 5 bases from V and 9 from J, leaving 23 bases between them. These data come from a study of identical twins. General study results and limits: The degree of excess twin sharing was weaker in beta out-of-frame sequences.

MiXCR, run by TCRdb on the 5' RACE reads, gives a single entry per CDR3 protein. The repertoire includes roughly 770,000 distinct CDR3 sequences, approximately 18% of them detected once, and roughly 13% sits in the top ten. The sample also formed part of further work on T cells expressing NK-cell markers. This second study notes: Each TCR beta repertoire originated in sorted T cells that were CD3+CD56+NKG2C+, CD3+CD56+NKG2C- or CD3+CD56-NKG2C+. Seven donors tested HCMV-seropositive and one tested seronegative among the eight sequenced. The CD3+CD56-NKG2C+ fraction of several donors was likewise dominated by these clonotypes.

The receptor comes from a woman under 30 in good health. The sequencing sample was made of PBMCs. J is TRBJ2-1 and V is TRBV10-3, with D tentatively TRBD1 (6 bases). CDR3 bases: TGTGCCATCAGTAGAACACAGGGTAATTTTATGGGTGAGCAGTTCTTC. Protein: CAISRTQGNFMGEQFF.